One and the same sample provided the 15 T cell receptor beta chains below, sequenced in a study of blood T cell repertoires in COVID-19. Clones were read by immunoSEQ multiplex PCR, and TCRdb kept only the in-frame ones, dropping some. Of approximately 190,000 clones in the sample, roughly 86% are singletons; the top ten hold just under 25%. Sequenced: PBMCs or T cells enriched from blood (not recorded which). The receptors shown here come from a woman in her thirties or forties in a cohort exposed to, infected with or recovered from COVID-19 (not recorded which).

This rearrangement joins TRBV19 to TRBJ2-7; 7 bases map to TRBD1. With 3 bases clipped from V and 3 bases from J, the junction kept 8 bases outside the gene matches. Germline values: CDR1 LNHDA, CDR2 SQIVND (reference sequence). The CDR3 is 15 residues long. CDR3: CASSISTGTLYEQYF. The CDR3 DNA reads TGTGCCAGTAGTATTTCGACAGGGACCCTCTACGAGCAGTACTTC.

This clone was seen a handful of times. This specimen includes other DNA sequences encoding the same CDR3. As DNA, the CDR3 is TGTGCCAGCAGTGCCGGGGGGGGCTACACCTTC. It is translated as CASSAGGGYTF. This rearrangement joins TRBV2 to TRBJ1-2; maybe TRBD1 (5 bases). The CDR3 runs 11 residues. The ends were cut back, 4 bases at V and 8 bases at J, with 8 bases in the middle. The germline V gene has CDR1 SNHLY and CDR2 FYNNEI.

J is TRBJ1-1 and V is TRBV10-3; TRBD1 might be the D (6 bases). V lost 4 bases and J 7 bases, leaving 13 bases between the germline ends. This CDR3 spans 13 amino acids. Looked up from germline, CDR1 is ENHRY and CDR2 is SYGVKD. DNA of the CDR3: TGTGCCATCAGTGGCGGCGGGGGCGTTGAAGCTTTCTTT. It is translated as CAISGGGGVEAFF.

The rearrangement uses TRBV27 and TRBJ2-5; TRBD1 matches 8 bases. V shed 2 bases and J 3 bases; nucleotides not matched to a gene: 8. This CDR3 is 16 amino acids long. CDR1 and CDR2 from the germline V gene are MNHEY and SMNVEV (reference sequence). The CDR3 here is CASSLGAGGYKETQYF. The DNA for the CDR3 is TGTGCCAGCAGTTTAGGCGCAGGGGGCTACAAAGAGACCCAGTACTTC.

The chain links TRBV2 to TRBJ1-5, with no clear D. V shed 8 bases and J shed 4 bases, with 12 bases lying between them. CDR3 length: 13 residues. CDR1 is SNHLY, CDR2 FYNNEI, per germline. CDR3 bases: TGTGCCAGCGCGGGTCAGGCAAATCAGCCCCAGCATTTT. Its protein product is CASAGQANQPQHF.

The chain carries TRBV4-1 and TRBJ2-7, with D perhaps TRBD2 (5 bases). Germline values: CDR1 MGHRA, CDR2 YSYEKL. CDR3 length equals 14 residues. The V end lost 1 base, the J end lost 6 bases, and 13 bases lay between the germline ends. CDR3 protein: CASSQGRLMAEQYF. The CDR3 DNA reads TGCGCCAGCAGCCAAGGCAGACTAATGGCCGAGCAGTACTTC.

In the case of this clone: Other DNA sequences in the same sample also yield this CDR3. This rearrangement joins TRBV12-3 or TRBV12-4 to TRBJ1-6; D is unclear. The CDR3 has 12 residues. Trimming took off 3 bases at V and 9 bases at J, with 6 bases between the two ends. The CDR3 loop reads CASSFSLSPLHF. CDR3 bases: TGTGCCAGCAGTTTTAGTCTTTCACCCCTCCACTTT.

The chain uses TRBV30 and TRBJ1-2, with D tentatively TRBD1 (6 bases). CDR1 and CDR2 from the germline V gene are GTSNPN and SVGIG (reference sequence). The V gene lost 2 bases and the J gene lost 4 bases, with 14 bases spanning the gap. This CDR3 has 14 amino acids. CDR3 nucleotide sequence: TGTGCCTGGAGTCAAGGGGGGGGGAGCTATGGCTACACCTTC. It translates to CAWSQGGGSYGYTF.

This clone was counted a single time. The V gene is TRBV9, the J gene TRBJ1-4; 7 bases line up with TRBD1. Losses at the gene ends were 2 bases for V and 6 bases for J; bases not matched to a gene: 7. Germline assignment: CDR1 SGDLS and CDR2 YYNGEE. CDR3 length: 15 amino acids. In DNA, the CDR3 is TGTGCCAGCAGCGTCAGCGGACAGGCTTATGAAAAACTGTTTTTT. It specifies CASSVSGQAYEKLFF.

The chain uses TRBV11-3 and TRBJ1-1, with D possibly matching TRBD1 (6 bases). Germline lookup yields CDR1 SGHNT and CDR2 YENEEA. V was cut by 1 base and J by 5 bases, with 17 bases left in between. There are 16 residues in the CDR3. This CDR3 is CASSLGEGRGTTEAFF. CDR3 DNA sequence: TGTGCCAGCAGCTTAGGTGAAGGCAGGGGAACAACTGAAGCTTTCTTT.

The chain has TRBV3-1 (or the pseudogene TRBV3-2) and TRBJ2-7, with D hard to call. This CDR3 has 14 amino acids. The V gene's germline CDR1 is LGHDT and CDR2 YNNKEL (reference sequence). Between the trimmed V and J ends, which lost 1 base and 6 bases, there was a span of 13 bases. The CDR3 region has the DNA TGTGCCAGCAGCCAAGCCCCTCAGGATAGCGAGCAGTACTTC. Translating it yields CASSQAPQDSEQYF.

A few counts support this clone. The chain couples TRBV11-3 to TRBJ1-3, with D tentatively TRBD1 (5 bases). The CDR3 consists of 16 residues. The V end was cut by 7 bases, the J end by 3 bases, with 19 bases between. The V gene's germline CDR1 is SGHNT and CDR2 YENEEA. Here the CDR3 DNA reads TGTGCCAGCACCCTCAGGAGGGGCAGGGATGGAAACACCATATATTTT. Encoded protein: CASTLRRGRDGNTIYF.

The chain couples TRBV3-1 (or the pseudogene TRBV3-2) to TRBJ1-3; D is unresolved. V lost 3 bases and J 4 bases, leaving 13 bases between the germline ends. Germline V lookup: CDR1 LGHDT, CDR2 YNNKEL (reference sequence). CDR3 length: 15 residues. Written as DNA, the CDR3 is TGTGCCAGCAGCCATCGACGGGATTCAGGAAACACCATATATTTT. This translates into CASSHRRDSGNTIYF.

The chain recombines TRBV19 with TRBJ2-7, with TRBD2 identical over 10 bases. The CDR3 totals 16 residues. Trimming took 5 bases from V and 2 from J; bases not matched to a gene: 9. The germline CDR1 and CDR2 sequences are LNHDA and SQIVND (reference sequence). CDR3 coding DNA: TGTGCCAGTAGTTGGGACGGGACTAGCGAGGCCTACGAGCAGTACTTC. Translated, it gives CASSWDGTSEAYEQYF.

This rearrangement joins TRBV5-1 to TRBJ1-1; D possibly corresponds to TRBD1 (6 bases). Germline CDR1 reads SGHRS; CDR2 reads YFSETQ. The CDR3 length is 14 residues. Between the trimmed V and J ends, which lost 5 bases and 4 bases, there was a span of 15 bases. Here the CDR3 DNA reads TGCGCCAGCAGACCCGGGGGCGGGGGCACTGAAGCTTTCTTT. Its protein is CASRPGGGGTEAFF. Complete variable domain (other parts from reference TRBV5-1 and TRBJ1-1): KAGVTQTPRYLIKTRGQQVTLSCSPISGHRSVSWYQQTPGQGLQFLFEYFSETQRNKGNFPGRFSGRQFSNSRSEMNVSTLELGDSALYLCASRPGGGGTEAFFGQGTRLTVV.